This TCR beta chain was recorded in a study of blood T cell repertoires in COVID-19. About the research overall: The United States, Italy and Spain supplied acute and convalescent COVID-19 samples. T cells, B-cell-depleted T cells, or PBMCs provided the cDNA or gDNA that served as material.

In the authors' methods: Nucleated cell number was recorded as an estimate derived from reference gene primer amplification. Here immunoSEQ multiplex PCR was the method, and the copy in TCRdb shows in-frame clones only, minus some. D and trimming come from the DNA, and the V and J calls and clone size come from that table. The table lists about 120,000 clones, approximately 87% of them singletons, with about 2% in the top ten. The source material was peripheral blood. The origin of this receptor is a woman between 50 and 59 years old with acute or convalescent COVID-19.

The CDR3 reads CASSILRGLGLNEQFF. The CDR3 DNA reads TGTGCCAGTAGTATTCTTCGCGGGTTGGGACTCAATGAGCAGTTCTTC. The chain carries TRBV19 and TRBJ2-1, with D perhaps TRBD2 (6 bases). Germline V lookup: CDR1 LNHDA, CDR2 SQIVND (reference sequence). V was clipped by 3 bases and J by 6 bases, with 18 bases between them. The length of the CDR3 is 16 residues.